The text below deals with one T cell receptor (beta chain). This entry is derived from a study of radiotherapy plus CTLA-4 blockade in lung cancer. As for the study in general: Disease control was achieved by less than 40% of patients, and objective responses by 18%.

Losses at the gene ends were 0 bases for V and 3 bases for J; bases not matched to a gene: 5. CDR3 length: 16 residues. Germline V gene data show CDR1 as SGHAT and CDR2 as FQNNGV. Measured with immunoSEQ multiplex PCR; TCRdb has only the in-frame clones, and not every one. The table records 30,000 to 40,000 clones, around 75% of them present only once. The sequence derives from a human donor with non-small cell lung cancer that progressed on radiotherapy plus ipilimumab. This specimen was peripheral blood, taken from a patient treated with radiotherapy plus ipilimumab. The V gene is TRBV11-2, the J gene TRBJ1-1, with 9 bases identical to TRBD1. CDR3 residues: CASSLDKDRGYTEAFF. The CDR3 nucleotides are TGTGCCAGCAGCTTAGATAAGGACAGGGGTTACACTGAAGCTTTCTTT. The full variable domain, completed using reference TRBV11-2 and TRBJ1-1, is EAGVAQSPRYKIIEKRQSVAFWCNPISGHATLYWYQQILGQGPKLLIQFQNNGVVDDSQLPKDRFSAERLKGVDSTLKIQPAKLEDSAVYLCASSLDKDRGYTEAFFGQGTRLTVV.